This T cell receptor (beta chain) comes out of a study of molecular identifiers for immune sequencing clone quantification. The overall study: For replicates, RNA isolated from around 20,000 or 100,000 naive CD8 cells was divided into five portions, of which four were sequenced.

Via MiXCR, TCRdb re-called the PCR reads, giving one row per CDR3 protein. This table holds a few hundred thousand distinct CDR3 sequences, about a fifth found once. This CDR3 is built from 15 residues. Per germline, CDR1 SGHVS and CDR2 FNYEAQ. The ends were cut back, 6 bases at V and 1 base at J, with 16 bases in the middle. V is TRBV7-6 and J is TRBJ2-7; tentatively, D is TRBD1 (8 bases). Sequenced input: naive CD8+ T cells from blood, with Jurkat cell RNA spiked in. As to subset: FACS-sorted CD8+CD4-CCR7+CD45RA+ naive T cells. This TCR derives from a human donor in good health. Some libraries in this study had Jurkat cell RNA spiked in. The CDR3 DNA is TGTGCCAGCAGTTATGACAGGGGACTATCCTACGAGCAGTACTTC. Translated: CASSYDRGLSYEQYF.